This T cell receptor (beta chain) was sequenced for a study of T cells after posttransplantation cyclophosphamide (dated by TCRdb to about 2016). As for the study more broadly: Using TRB sequencing, the study followed how the T cell repertoire rebuilt after myeloablative bone marrow transplantation with posttransplantation cyclophosphamide given as GVHD prophylaxis. Because TRA and TRB clonality correlated tightly in 9 samples, the subsequent TCR analyses were limited to TRB only. Public TRB sequences were searched against a database of over 3,000 sequences associated with responses to pathogens, tumor antigens, self-antigens and alloantigens. TRB sequencing was also done on up to 3 additional blood samples from 2 to 5.2 years after transplant in 3 patients, and on pretransplant blood from 4 patients. Antigen receptor sequencing was done on samples from some 35 PTCy-treated patients and from 15 to 20 related bone marrow donors of those patients. Blood from all 35 or so PTCy patients with 1-year posttransplant specimens was subjected to TRB sequencing.

From the cysteine through the phenylalanine, the CDR3 covers 10 amino acids. The read is trimmed to its CDR3 DNA, 30 bases read in frame from base 1. CDR1 and CDR2 were assigned from the germline V gene (reference sequence) as SEHNR and FQNEAQ. TRB sequencing was run on genomic DNA with either the immunoSEQ assay at survey resolution or the hsTCRB kit. The study's processing was this. Initial read processing used immunoSEQ software, and repertoire analyses used the LymphoSeq R package. Clonality was computed as 1 minus normalized Shannon entropy, and a Gini coefficient was also calculated for each TRB dataset. To infer phenotypes in unsorted samples, TRB sequences from sorted subsets of the recipient or donor were mapped onto the unsorted samples of the same recipient. The clones in this table, taken by TCRdb from immuneACCESS, are in-frame only. Not every clone is retained; where verified, under half of the shortfall comes from an unresolved V gene, and the cause of the rest is unknown. That table is the source of V, J and clone size, and D and trimming were worked out from the DNA. For this sample the table reports some 13,000 clones, with no clone seen just once. 26% of the sample is in the top ten clones.

Sample treatment or condition, as interpreted from the label and publication: high-dose cyclophosphamide on days +3 and +4 as single-agent GVHD prophylaxis. Patients in the PTCy group got busulfan and fludarabine conditioning, a marrow graft from a related or unrelated donor, and cyclophosphamide on days +3 and +4. The PTCy-treated patients were enrolled in a prospective multi-institutional clinical trial. Peripheral blood and bone marrow mononuclear cells were isolated by Ficoll-Hypaque density centrifugation and cryopreserved. What the study reported, not specific to this receptor: Donor-recipient similarity was low at 1-2 months but rose over the first year, and later blood repertoires were often dominated by donor CD8+ memory clones. The TRB repertoires of T cells infiltrating skin or the GI tract showed only limited overlap with the TRB repertoires found in blood. Across fewer than 50 patients, TRB clonality was highly associated with recipient CMV seropositivity and CMV reactivation, and diversity in PTCy patients was similar to diversity in CNI/methotrexate controls.

On this clone itself: Its antigen is not yet known. An end of the junction differs from the germline gene, which may be a read error.

In this chain, TRBV7-9 is recombined with TRBJ2-1; TRBD2 agrees with 8 junctional bases. This TCR derives from a female patient aged 35-55 years who received an allogeneic stem cell transplant from a related donor, was CMV-positive, and had acute GVHD only. Some T cells seen after a transplant may have their origin in the graft donor. Sequencing was performed on PBMCs, taken after allogeneic stem cell transplant with posttransplant cyclophosphamide. The DNA reads as follows: TGCGGGGGGGGGTACAATGAGCAGTTCTTC. Translated, it gives CGGGYNEQFF.